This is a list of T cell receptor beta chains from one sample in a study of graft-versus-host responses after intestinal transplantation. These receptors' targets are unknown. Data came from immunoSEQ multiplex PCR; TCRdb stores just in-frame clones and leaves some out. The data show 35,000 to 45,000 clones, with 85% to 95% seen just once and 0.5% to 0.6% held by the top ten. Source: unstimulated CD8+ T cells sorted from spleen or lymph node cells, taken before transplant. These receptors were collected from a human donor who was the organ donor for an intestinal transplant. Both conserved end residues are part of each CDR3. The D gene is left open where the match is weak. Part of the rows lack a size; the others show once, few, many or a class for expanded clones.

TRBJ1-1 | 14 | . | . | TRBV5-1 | CASSLDRYYTEAFF | TGCGCCAGCAGCTTGGACAGGTACTACACTGAAGCTTTCTTT
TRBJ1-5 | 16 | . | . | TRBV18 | CASSPPGDPSPQPQHF | TGTGCCAGCTCACCACCGGGGGACCCCTCACCCCAGCCCCAGCATTTT
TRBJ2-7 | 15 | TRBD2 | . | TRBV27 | CASSFASGGAYEQYF | TGTGCCAGCAGTTTCGCTAGCGGGGGGGCCTACGAGCAGTACTTC
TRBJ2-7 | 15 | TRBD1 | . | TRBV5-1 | CASSGGQAVAYEQYF | TGCGCCAGCAGCGGGGGACAGGCGGTTGCCTACGAGCAGTACTTC
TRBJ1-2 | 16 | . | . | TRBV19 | CASSSRVYFAYSGYTF | TGTGCCAGTAGTTCCAGGGTTTATTTCGCTTATTCCGGCTACACCTTC
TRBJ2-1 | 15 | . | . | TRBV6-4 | CASSDVGGSYNEQFF | TGTGCCAGCAGTGACGTGGGGGGCTCCTACAATGAGCAGTTCTTC
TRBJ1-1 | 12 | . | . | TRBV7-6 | CASSPPGLEAFF | TGTGCCAGCAGCCCGCCGGGACTTGAAGCTTTCTTT
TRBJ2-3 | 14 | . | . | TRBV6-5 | CASSNGQTTDTQYF | TGTGCCAGCAGTAACGGACAGACCACAGATACGCAGTATTTT
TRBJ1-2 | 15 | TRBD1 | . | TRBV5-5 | CASSIDRGFNYGYTF | TGTGCCAGCAGCATAGACAGGGGGTTCAACTATGGCTACACCTTC
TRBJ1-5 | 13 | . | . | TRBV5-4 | CASSPGLNQPQHF | TGTGCCAGCAGTCCAGGGCTCAATCAGCCCCAGCATTTT
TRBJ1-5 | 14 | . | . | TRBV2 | CASKVGGGNQPQHF | TGTGCCAGCAAGGTAGGAGGGGGCAATCAGCCCCAGCATTTT
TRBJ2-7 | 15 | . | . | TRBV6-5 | CASSYVGDISYEQYF | TGTGCCAGCAGTTACGTAGGGGATATCTCCTACGAGCAGTACTTC
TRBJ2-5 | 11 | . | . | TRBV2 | CASSETETQYF | TGTGCCAGCAGTGAAACAGAGACCCAGTACTTC
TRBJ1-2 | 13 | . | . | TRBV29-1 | CSVARRSLYGYTF | TGCAGCGTTGCGAGACGGTCGCTCTATGGCTACACCTTC
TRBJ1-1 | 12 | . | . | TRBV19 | CATLTGNTEAFF | TGTGCCACCCTTACAGGGAACACTGAAGCTTTCTTT
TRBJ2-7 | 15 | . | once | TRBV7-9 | CASGSIWTPLGEQYF | TGTGCCAGCGGCTCAATCTGGACTCCATTAGGCGAGCAGTACTTC
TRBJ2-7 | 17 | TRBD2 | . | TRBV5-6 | CASSWGISGRSSYEQYF | TGTGCCAGCAGCTGGGGGATTAGCGGGCGGAGCTCCTACGAGCAGTACTTC
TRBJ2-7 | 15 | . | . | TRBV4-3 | CASSQGPDSSYEQYF | TGCGCCAGCAGCCAAGGACCGGACAGCTCCTACGAGCAGTACTTC
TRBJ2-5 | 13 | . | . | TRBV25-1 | CASSEGGGQTQYF | TGTGCCAGCAGTGAGGGAGGGGGACAGACCCAGTACTTC
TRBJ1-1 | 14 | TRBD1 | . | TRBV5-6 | CASSQGALNTEAFF | TGTGCCAGCAGCCAGGGGGCTTTGAACACTGAAGCTTTCTTT
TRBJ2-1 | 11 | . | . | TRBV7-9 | CANGDYNEQFF | TGTGCCAACGGGGACTACAATGAGCAGTTCTTC
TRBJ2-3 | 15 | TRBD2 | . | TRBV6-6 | CASSYVGGSTDTQYF | TGTGCCAGCAGTTACGTGGGGGGGAGCACAGATACGCAGTATTTT
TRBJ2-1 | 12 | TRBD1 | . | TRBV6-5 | CASSWTGREQFF | TGTGCCAGCAGTTGGACAGGGCGTGAGCAGTTCTTC
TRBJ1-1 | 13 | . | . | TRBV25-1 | CASHLDGNTEAFF | TGTGCCAGCCACTTGGACGGGAACACTGAAGCTTTCTTT
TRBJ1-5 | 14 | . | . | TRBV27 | CASSWGRGNQPQHF | TGTGCCAGCAGTTGGGGGCGAGGGAATCAGCCCCAGCATTTT
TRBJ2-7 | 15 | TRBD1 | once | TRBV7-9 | CASSSPRDRDHEQYF | TGTGCCAGCAGCTCTCCTCGGGACAGGGACCACGAGCAGTACTTC
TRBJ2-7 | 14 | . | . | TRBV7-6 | CASSLSGVSYEQYF | TGTGCCAGCAGCTTATCGGGGGTCTCCTACGAGCAGTACTTC
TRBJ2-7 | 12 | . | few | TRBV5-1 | CASSLAGDEQYF | TGCGCCAGCAGCTTGGCTGGGGACGAGCAGTACTTC
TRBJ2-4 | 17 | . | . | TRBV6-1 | CASSEAWTHLAKNIQYF | TGTGCCAGCAGTGAAGCGTGGACCCATTTAGCCAAAAACATTCAGTACTTC
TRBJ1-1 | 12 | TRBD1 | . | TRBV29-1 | CSVGTGNTEAFF | TGCAGCGTTGGGACAGGGAACACTGAAGCTTTCTTT
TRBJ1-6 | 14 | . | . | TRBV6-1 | CASRGGLINSPLHF | TGTGCCAGCCGAGGCGGACTGATTAATTCACCCCTCCACTTT